The clone carrying this TCR beta chain was observed a few times. Its target is unknown. The patients, who ranged from 18 to 65 in age, presented with newly diagnosed hyperthyroidism lasting under 2 months. This specimen belongs to a study of T cells in Graves' hyperthyroidism and ophthalmopathy. Findings and caveats of the study: Ophthalmopathy prediction by the model preceded onset by a median approximately 6.9 months. From stable hyperthyroidism, ophthalmopathy was separated by a 13 V-J model.

The investigators amplified TCR beta CDR3 regions from RNA transcripts. A first-round RT-PCR of the TCR CDR3 used the HTBI primer set. TCRdb ran MiXCR on the multiplex PCR reads and lists one entry per CDR3 protein. The table records under 800,000 distinct CDR3 sequences, around 15% of them present only once. After removal of 4 bases from V and 5 bases from J, the junction contained 7 bases not matched to a gene. The germline gives CDR1 MDHEN, CDR2 SYDVKM. The CDR3 is 15 amino acids. The source material was blood. The receptor was isolated from a woman in her late teens or twenties with Graves' hyperthyroidism. The chain uses TRBV28 and TRBJ2-5; 10 nucleotides agree with TRBD1. CDR3: CASSSRDRGSETQYF. CDR3 in DNA: TGTGCCAGCAGTTCCAGGGACAGGGGTAGTGAGACCCAGTACTTC.